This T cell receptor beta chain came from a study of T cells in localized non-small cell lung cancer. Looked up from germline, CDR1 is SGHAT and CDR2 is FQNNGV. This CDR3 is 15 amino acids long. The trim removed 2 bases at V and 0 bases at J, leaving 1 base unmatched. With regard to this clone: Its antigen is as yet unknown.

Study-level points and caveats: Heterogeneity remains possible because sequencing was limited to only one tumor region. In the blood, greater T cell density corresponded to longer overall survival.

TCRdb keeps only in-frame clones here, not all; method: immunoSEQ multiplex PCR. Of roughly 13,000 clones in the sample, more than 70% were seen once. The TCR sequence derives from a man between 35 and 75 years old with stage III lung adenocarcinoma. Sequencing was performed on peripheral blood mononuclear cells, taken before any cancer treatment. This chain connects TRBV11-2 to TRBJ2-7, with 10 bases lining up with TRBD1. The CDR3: CASSLRDRGSYEQYF. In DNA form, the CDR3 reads TGTGCCAGCAGCTTAAGGGACAGGGGCTCCTACGAGCAGTACTTC.